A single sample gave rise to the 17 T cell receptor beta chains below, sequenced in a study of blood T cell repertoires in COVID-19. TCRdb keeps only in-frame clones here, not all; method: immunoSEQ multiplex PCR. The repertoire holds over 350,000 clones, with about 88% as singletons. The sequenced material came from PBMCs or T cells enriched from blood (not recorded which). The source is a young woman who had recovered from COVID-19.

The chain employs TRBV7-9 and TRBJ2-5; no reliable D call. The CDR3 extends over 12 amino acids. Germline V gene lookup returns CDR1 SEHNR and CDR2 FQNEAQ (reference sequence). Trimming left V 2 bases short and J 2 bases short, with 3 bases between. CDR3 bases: TGTGCCAGCAGCTTACATCAAGAGACCCAGTACTTC. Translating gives CASSLHQETQYF.

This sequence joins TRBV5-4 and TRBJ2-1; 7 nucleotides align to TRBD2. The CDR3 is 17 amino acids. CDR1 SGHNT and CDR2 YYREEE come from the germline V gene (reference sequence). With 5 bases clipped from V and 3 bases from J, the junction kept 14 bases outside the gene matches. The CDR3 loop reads CASRLGGGVLVYNEQFF. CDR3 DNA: TGTGCCAGCAGGCTCGGTGGGGGGGTGCTCGTCTACAATGAGCAGTTCTTC.

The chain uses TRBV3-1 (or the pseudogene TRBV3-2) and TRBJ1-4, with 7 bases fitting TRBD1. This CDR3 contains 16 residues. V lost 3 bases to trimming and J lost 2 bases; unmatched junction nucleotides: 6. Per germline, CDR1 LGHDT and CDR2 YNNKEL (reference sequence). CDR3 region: CASSHHRGSTNEKLFF. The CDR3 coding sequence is TGTGCCAGCAGCCATCACAGGGGTTCGACTAATGAAAAACTGTTTTTT.

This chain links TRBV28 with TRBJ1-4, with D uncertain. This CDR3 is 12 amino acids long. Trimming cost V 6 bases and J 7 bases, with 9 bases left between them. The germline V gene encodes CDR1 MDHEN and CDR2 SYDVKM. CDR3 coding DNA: TGTGCCAGCAGGCGGGTCGGTGAAAAACTGTTTTTT. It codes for CASRRVGEKLFF.

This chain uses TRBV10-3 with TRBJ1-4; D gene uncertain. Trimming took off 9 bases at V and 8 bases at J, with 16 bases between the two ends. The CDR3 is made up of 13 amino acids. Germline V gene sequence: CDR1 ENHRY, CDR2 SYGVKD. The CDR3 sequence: CAIRTALNEKLFF. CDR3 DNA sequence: TGTGCCATTAGAACAGCTCTCAACGAAAAACTGTTTTTT.

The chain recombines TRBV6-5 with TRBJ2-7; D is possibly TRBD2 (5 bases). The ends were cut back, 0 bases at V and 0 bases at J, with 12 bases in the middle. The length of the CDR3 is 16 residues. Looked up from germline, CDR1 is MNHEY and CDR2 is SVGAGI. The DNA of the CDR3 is TGTGCCAGCAGTTACTCGAGGGTCCGACACTCCTACGAGCAGTACTTC. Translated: CASSYSRVRHSYEQYF.

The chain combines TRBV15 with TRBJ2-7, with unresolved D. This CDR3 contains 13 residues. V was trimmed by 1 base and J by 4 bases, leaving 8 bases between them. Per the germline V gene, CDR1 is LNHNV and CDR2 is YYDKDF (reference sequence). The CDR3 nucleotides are TGTGCCACCAGCAGAGGAGTAGAATACGAGCAGTACTTC. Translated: CATSRGVEYEQYF.

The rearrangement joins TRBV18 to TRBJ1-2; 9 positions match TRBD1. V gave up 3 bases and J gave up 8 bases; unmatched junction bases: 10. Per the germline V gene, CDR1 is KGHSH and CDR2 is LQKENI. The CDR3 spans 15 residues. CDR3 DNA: TGTGCCAGCTCACCCCCGGGACAGGGCTCATACGGCTACACCTTC. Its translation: CASSPPGQGSYGYTF.

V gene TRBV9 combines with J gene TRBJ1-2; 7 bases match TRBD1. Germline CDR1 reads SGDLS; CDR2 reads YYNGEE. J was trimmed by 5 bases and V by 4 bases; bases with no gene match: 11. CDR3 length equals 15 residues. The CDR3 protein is CASSPRTGDAYGYTF. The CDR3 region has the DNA TGTGCCAGCAGCCCTCGGACAGGTGATGCTTATGGCTACACCTTC. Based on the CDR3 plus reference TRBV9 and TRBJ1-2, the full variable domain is DSGVTQTPKHLITATGQRVTLRCSPRSGDLSVYWYQQSLDQGLQFLIQYYNGEERAKGNILERFSAQQFPDLHSELNLSSLELGDSALYFCASSPRTGDAYGYTFGSGTRLTVV.

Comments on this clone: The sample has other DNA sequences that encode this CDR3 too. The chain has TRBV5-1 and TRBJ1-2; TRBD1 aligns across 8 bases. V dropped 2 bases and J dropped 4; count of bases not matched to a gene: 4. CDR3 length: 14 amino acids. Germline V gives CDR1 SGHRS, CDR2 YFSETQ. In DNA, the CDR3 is TGCGCCAGCAGCTTCGGACAGGGCGGCTATGGCTACACCTTC. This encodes CASSFGQGGYGYTF.

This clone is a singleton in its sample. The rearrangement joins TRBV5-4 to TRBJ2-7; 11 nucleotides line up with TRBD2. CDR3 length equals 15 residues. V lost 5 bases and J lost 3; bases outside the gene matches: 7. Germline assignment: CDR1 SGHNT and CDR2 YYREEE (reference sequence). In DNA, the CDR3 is TGTGCCAGCAGTTCGTCCACTAGCGGGGGCTACGAGCAGTACTTC. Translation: CASSSSTSGGYEQYF.

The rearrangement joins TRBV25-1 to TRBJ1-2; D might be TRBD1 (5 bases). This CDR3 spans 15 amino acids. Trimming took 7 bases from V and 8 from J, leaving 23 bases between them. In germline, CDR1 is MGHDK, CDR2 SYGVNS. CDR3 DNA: TGTGCCAGCAATCCCCCAGGGTGGGGTGACGGCGGCTACACCTTC. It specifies CASNPPGWGDGGYTF.

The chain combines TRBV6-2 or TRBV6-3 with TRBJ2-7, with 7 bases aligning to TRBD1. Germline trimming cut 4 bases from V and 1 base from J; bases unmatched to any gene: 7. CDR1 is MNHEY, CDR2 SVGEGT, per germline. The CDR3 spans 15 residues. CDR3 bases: TGTGCCAGCAGTTTAAACAGACAGGGTTCCTACGAGCAGTACTTC. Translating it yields CASSLNRQGSYEQYF.

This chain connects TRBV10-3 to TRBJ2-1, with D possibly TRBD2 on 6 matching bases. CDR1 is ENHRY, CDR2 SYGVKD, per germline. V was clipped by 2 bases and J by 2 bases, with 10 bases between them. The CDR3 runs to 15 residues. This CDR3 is CAISEIAETYNEQFF. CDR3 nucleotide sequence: TGTGCCATCAGTGAGATAGCGGAGACCTACAATGAGCAGTTCTTC.

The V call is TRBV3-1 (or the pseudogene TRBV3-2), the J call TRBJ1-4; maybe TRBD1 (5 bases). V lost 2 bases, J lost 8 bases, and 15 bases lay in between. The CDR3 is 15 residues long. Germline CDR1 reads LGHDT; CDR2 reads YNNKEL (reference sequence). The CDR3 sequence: CASSQTFAGREKLFF. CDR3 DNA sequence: TGTGCCAGCAGCCAAACGTTCGCAGGGCGAGAAAAACTGTTTTTT.

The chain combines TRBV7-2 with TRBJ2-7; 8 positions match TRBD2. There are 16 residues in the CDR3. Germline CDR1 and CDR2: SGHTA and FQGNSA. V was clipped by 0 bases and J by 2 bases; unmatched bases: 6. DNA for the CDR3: TGTGCCAGCAGCTTAGCCTATAACGGGGGGGCCTACGAGCAGTACTTC. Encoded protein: CASSLAYNGGAYEQYF.

The CDR3 region has the DNA TGTGCCAGCAGCTTAGCCGGGACAGAGAACGAGCAGTACTTC. This sequence encodes CASSLAGTENEQYF. The rearrangement uses TRBV7-9 and TRBJ2-7; 7 bases fit TRBD1. Trimming cost V 0 bases and J 5 bases; bases outside gene matches: 4. The length of the CDR3 is 14 residues. In germline, CDR1 is SEHNR, CDR2 FQNEAQ (reference sequence).